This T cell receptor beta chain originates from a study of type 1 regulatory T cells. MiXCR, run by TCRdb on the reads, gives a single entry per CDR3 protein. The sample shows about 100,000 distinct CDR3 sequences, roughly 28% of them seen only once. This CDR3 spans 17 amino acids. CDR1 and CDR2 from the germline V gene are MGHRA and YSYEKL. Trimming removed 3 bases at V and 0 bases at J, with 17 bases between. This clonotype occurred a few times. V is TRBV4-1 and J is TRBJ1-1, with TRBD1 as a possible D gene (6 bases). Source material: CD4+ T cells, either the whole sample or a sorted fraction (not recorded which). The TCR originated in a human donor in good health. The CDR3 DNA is TGCGCCAGCAGCCATTCTCCCCGGCCAGGGGTGAACACTGAAGCTTTCTTT. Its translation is CASSHSPRPGVNTEAFF.